Below are 23 T cell receptor beta chains sequenced from a single sample in a study of cytomegalovirus exposure and HLA in healthy donors. Use of 60 Vbeta and 13 Jbeta primers characterized the PCR. The repertoire was sequenced with immunoSEQ multiplex PCR; TCRdb's copy has only in-frame clones and lacks some. The sample includes roughly 100,000 clones, approximately 69% of them seen just once. Sequenced material: PBMCs. These receptors were obtained from a man younger than 45 in good health and CMV-seronegative.

V and J are TRBV9 and TRBJ2-5; tentatively, D is TRBD2 (6 bases). The assigned J gene may be wrong: the sequence end matches TRBJ2-7 better. Germline V gene lookup returns CDR1 SGDLS and CDR2 YYNGEE. The CDR3 is made up of 14 amino acids. The CDR3 DNA is TGTGCCAGCAGCGTATCCGGGGGATCCTACGAGCAGTACTTC. Its protein product is CASSVSGGSYEQYF.

This chain links TRBV7-8 with TRBJ1-1; the match to TRBD1 covers 8 bases. Germline CDR1 is SGHVS and CDR2 is FQNEAQ. The CDR3 runs 14 residues. Germline trimming cut 5 bases from V and 1 base from J; bases unmatched to any gene: 3. The CDR3, as DNA: TGTGCCAGCAGCCAGGGGGCCCAGAACACTGAAGCTTTCTTT. Protein product: CASSQGAQNTEAFF.

This clone has more than one count but fewer than ten. The identical CDR3 is also encoded by other nucleotide sequences in the sample. The V gene is TRBV20-1, the J gene TRBJ2-1, with D possibly TRBD2 on 6 matching bases. Trimming cost V 6 bases and J 6 bases, with 9 bases left between them. CDR1 and CDR2 (germline): DFQATT, SNEGSKA (reference sequence). There are 11 residues in the CDR3. This CDR3 reads CSAARGNEQFF. Written as DNA, the CDR3 is TGCAGTGCCGCGCGGGGCAATGAGCAGTTCTTC.

The chain combines TRBV30 with TRBJ2-2, with TRBD2 matching over 8 bases. Germline-derived CDR1 and CDR2 are GTSNPN and SVGIG (reference sequence). The trim removed 2 bases at V and 3 bases at J, leaving 8 bases unmatched. The CDR3 extends over 16 amino acids. The CDR3 DNA is TGTGCCTGGAGTCAAGGGGGGACTAGGTACACCGGGGAGCTGTTTTTT. It specifies CAWSQGGTRYTGELFF.

As for this clone: This CDR3 is also generated by other DNA sequences in the sample. This sequence joins TRBV5-6 and TRBJ2-2; tentatively, D is TRBD2 (6 bases). V was clipped by 3 bases and J by 4 bases, with 16 bases between them. Looked up from germline, CDR1 is SGHDT and CDR2 is YYEEEE. This CDR3 contains 16 residues. CDR3 sequence: CASSWRADRGTGELFF. CDR3 sequence (DNA): TGTGCCAGCAGCTGGAGGGCGGATCGAGGCACCGGGGAGCTGTTTTTT.

The V and J genes are TRBV4-1 and TRBJ1-5, with D uncertain. Germline V gene sequence: CDR1 MGHRA, CDR2 YSYEKL. Trimming removed 1 base at V and 0 bases at J, with 16 bases between. This CDR3 contains 18 residues. The CDR3 here is CASSQGVGVPYSNQPQHF. The CDR3 DNA reads as TGCGCCAGCAGCCAAGGGGTCGGGGTCCCTTATAGCAATCAGCCCCAGCATTTT.

The genes are TRBV19 and TRBJ1-5, with 8 bases matching TRBD1. Germline CDR1 LNHDA, CDR2 SQIVND (reference sequence). This CDR3 is 16 amino acids long. The J segment lost 7 bases and the V segment lost 7 bases, leaving 15 bases of the junction unmatched. This chain's CDR3 is CASNWRQGSTGQPQHF. The CDR3 nucleotides are TGTGCCAGTAACTGGAGACAGGGGTCGACGGGGCAGCCCCAGCATTTT.

This chain links TRBV28 with TRBJ1-4; 10 bases match TRBD1. Losses at the gene ends were 5 bases for V and 7 bases for J; bases not matched to a gene: 7. The germline CDR1 and CDR2 sequences are MDHEN and SYDVKM. The CDR3 sequence is 15 residues long. The DNA of the CDR3 is TGTGCCAGCAGTCTCGGACAGGGGGGGATTGAAAAACTGTTTTTT. Its translation: CASSLGQGGIEKLFF.

This clone was picked up one time. The chain recombines TRBV5-4 with TRBJ2-3, with 9 bases matching TRBD1. CDR3 length: 17 residues. With V trimmed by 3 bases and J by 5 bases, 13 bases remained unmatched. Germline CDR1 SGHNT, CDR2 YYREEE (reference sequence). The CDR3 sequence: CASSSMPTGGAEDTQYF. CDR3 in DNA: TGTGCCAGCAGCTCAATGCCCACAGGGGGCGCTGAAGATACGCAGTATTTT.

The chain recombines TRBV9 with TRBJ2-6; 7 bases are a match to TRBD1. The CDR3 contains 19 residues. Germline trimming cut 4 bases from V and 2 bases from J; bases unmatched to any gene: 15. Germline CDR1 and CDR2: SGDLS and YYNGEE. The CDR3 coding sequence is TGTGCCAGCAGCCTTCTGCAAGGCTTTCAGGGGGCTGGGGCCAACGTCCTGACTTTC. The encoded protein is CASSLLQGFQGAGANVLTF.

The V and J genes are TRBV10-3 and TRBJ2-7; possibly TRBD1 for D (6 bases). V was pared by 8 bases and J by 5 bases, with 10 bases between. The germline V gene encodes CDR1 ENHRY and CDR2 SYGVKD. The CDR3 contains 11 residues. The CDR3 coding sequence is TGTGCCATCGGACAGAGCCACGAGCAGTACTTC. Encoded protein: CAIGQSHEQYF.

This chain links TRBV5-5 with TRBJ2-1, with TRBD2 matching 7 bases. V was clipped by 0 bases and J by 7 bases; unmatched bases: 19. Germline V gene data show CDR1 as SGHKS and CDR2 as YYEKEE (reference sequence). This CDR3 is built from 19 residues. CDR3 sequence reads: CASSLGRNSGTGNSNEQFF. The CDR3 region has the DNA TGTGCCAGCAGCTTGGGCCGAAACAGCGGGACGGGAAATTCAAATGAGCAGTTCTTC.

The chain is built from TRBV7-9 and TRBJ2-6; perhaps TRBD1 as D (6 bases). Deletions cut 0 bases from V and 4 bases from J, with 13 bases between. There are 17 residues in the CDR3. Germline CDR1 is SEHNR and CDR2 is FQNEAQ (reference sequence). CDR3 DNA sequence: TGTGCCAGCAGCTTAGCTCTGGGGGCGGAGGGGGCCAACGTCCTGACTTTC. It translates to CASSLALGAEGANVLTF. Full variable domain (missing parts from reference TRBV7-9 and TRBJ2-6): DTGVSQNPRHKITKRGQNVTFRCDPISEHNRLYWYRQTLGQGPEFLTYFQNEAQLEKSRLLSDRFSAERPKGSFSTLEIQRTEQGDSAMYLCASSLALGAEGANVLTFGAGSRLTVL.

This rearrangement joins TRBV9 to TRBJ1-6; D might be TRBD1 (6 bases). CDR1 is SGDLS and CDR2 is YYNGEE in the germline V gene. Trimming pared 4 bases from V and 8 bases from J, leaving 16 bases between. The CDR3 totals 15 residues. CDR3 residues: CASSRGVRGDSPLHF. Written as DNA, the CDR3 is TGTGCCAGCAGCCGAGGGGTCAGGGGAGATTCACCCCTCCACTTT.

This chain joins TRBV5-3 and TRBJ1-2; D remains ambiguous. TRBV5-3 is given ORF status, its function remaining uncertain. This CDR3 is built from 15 residues. Trimming removed 4 bases at V and 4 bases at J, with 17 bases between. This CDR3 reads CARSLGLMRVYGYTF. The CDR3 nucleotides are TGTGCCAGAAGCCTAGGACTGATGAGGGTCTATGGCTACACCTTC.

The chain couples TRBV7-9 to TRBJ2-5; 8 nucleotides line up with TRBD2. Near its end, the DNA agrees better with TRBJ2-7, so the J call may be wrong. Germline V lookup: CDR1 SEHNR, CDR2 FQNEAQ (reference sequence). CDR3 size: 15 residues. CDR3 in DNA: TGTGCCAGCAGCCCACCGGGGGGGGGCTGGAACGAGCAGTACTTC. Its protein product is CASSPPGGGWNEQYF.

The chain is built from TRBV5-1 and TRBJ2-5; D perhaps matches TRBD2 (5 bases). The CDR3 has 15 amino acids. CDR1 and CDR2 (germline): SGHRS, YFSETQ. V dropped 5 bases and J dropped 1 base, with 15 bases sitting between them. CDR3 residues: CASRPGAAPQETQYF. In DNA, the CDR3 is TGCGCCAGCAGACCCGGAGCGGCTCCCCAAGAGACCCAGTACTTC.

This clone showed up just once. The genes are TRBV29-1 and TRBJ2-5, with 7 positions matching TRBD1. This CDR3 has 14 residues. Trimming at V came to 7 bases and at J to 4 bases, leaving 12 bases not matched to a gene. Per the germline V gene, CDR1 is SQVTM and CDR2 is ANQGSEA. CDR3 sequence (DNA): TGCAGCGCACGCCTGACAGGGAAGGGAGAGACCCAGTACTTC. This translates into CSARLTGKGETQYF.

The CDR3 is CASSLSDYNQPQHF. The CDR3 nucleotides are TGTGCCAGCAGCTTGTCTGACTACAATCAGCCCCAGCATTTT. The rearrangement uses TRBV5-5 and TRBJ1-5; D is undetermined. CDR3 length: 14 residues. The V end lost 1 base, the J end lost 3 bases, and 8 bases lay between the germline ends. CDR1 is SGHKS and CDR2 is YYEKEE in the germline V gene (reference sequence). Combining the CDR3 with reference TRBV5-5 and TRBJ1-5 gives the whole variable domain DAGVTQSPTHLIKTRGQQVTLRCSPISGHKSVSWYQQVLGQGPQFIFQYYEKEERGRGNFPDRFSARQFPNYSSELNVNALLLGDSALYLCASSLSDYNQPQHFGDGTRLSIL.

The gene calls are TRBV4-2 and TRBJ2-1; D is perhaps TRBD2 (5 bases). Germline CDR1 reads LGHNA; CDR2 reads YNFKEQ. The CDR3 sequence is 17 residues long. V dropped 0 bases and J dropped 4 bases, with 16 bases sitting between them. DNA for the CDR3: TGTGCCAGCAGCCAAGATAATAGGCGGGCCATTTACAATGAGCAGTTCTTC. Protein: CASSQDNRRAIYNEQFF.

This clone was seen only a few times. The gene calls are TRBV11-2 and TRBJ2-5; 7 bases are shared with TRBD1. The DNA matches TRBJ2-7 better at its end, which makes the J call doubtful. Germline values: CDR1 SGHAT, CDR2 FQNNGV. The CDR3 runs 15 residues. CDR3 in DNA: TGTGCCAGCAGCTTAGAGGCAGGGGGAGCCTACGAGCAGTACTTC. Protein sequence: CASSLEAGGAYEQYF.

V gene TRBV6-6 combines with J gene TRBJ2-3, with D perhaps TRBD2 (6 bases). Trimming left V 6 bases short and J 6 bases short, with 19 bases between. CDR1 and CDR2 (germline): MNHNY, SVGAGI (reference sequence). The CDR3 has 15 amino acids. The CDR3 DNA reads as TGTGCCAGCAGCCTTATAGGAGGGTTTGCTGATACGCAGTATTTT. Residues: CASSLIGGFADTQYF.

This clone has a single count. The chain is built from TRBV29-1 and TRBJ2-3; 7 bases are a match to TRBD1. The CDR3 has 13 amino acids. The germline V gene encodes CDR1 SQVTM and CDR2 ANQGSEA. The V gene end was trimmed by 7 bases and the J gene end by 5 bases; junction bases not matched to a gene: 9. The CDR3 DNA reads as TGCAGCGGCCGACAGGGAATGGTAGATACGCAGTATTTT. Protein product: CSGRQGMVDTQYF.